These 23 T cell receptor beta chains share one sample of origin, sequenced in a study of Ad26.COV2.S vaccination and SARS-CoV-2 variants. Sequencing was performed with immunoSEQ multiplex PCR; in TCRdb, only in-frame clones are kept and a portion is missing. The table records under 600,000 clones, roughly 87% of them present only once. Described treatment: some 20 received Ad26.COV2.S at low or high dose, single or two shots; 5 received placebo; per-sample allocation not given. Specimens were obtained on day 63 following the first vaccine or placebo injection. Source: peripheral blood, taken in a trial of Ad26.COV2.S vaccine versus placebo. The source of these receptors is a person between 18 and 65 years old who received the Ad26.COV2.S COVID-19 vaccine or a placebo.

V gene TRBV11-2 combines with J gene TRBJ2-1; TRBD2 matches at 10 bases. The V and J ends lost 1 base and 6 bases, in that order; junction bases with no gene match: 12. This CDR3 spans 18 amino acids. Germline V gives CDR1 SGHAT, CDR2 FQNNGV. In nucleotides, the CDR3 is TGTGCCAGCAGCTTAGGGCTAGCGGGGGCCCGAAACCTCAATGAGCAGTTCTTC. Protein product: CASSLGLAGARNLNEQFF.

This clone was detected a few times. The chain uses TRBV2 and TRBJ1-2; D remains unclear. Germline V gene lookup returns CDR1 SNHLY and CDR2 FYNNEI. The CDR3 covers 14 residues. V gave up 3 bases and J gave up 3 bases, with 11 bases separating them. CDR3 residues: CASSEGRIDYGYTF. The CDR3, as DNA: TGTGCCAGCAGTGAGGGCAGGATCGACTATGGCTACACCTTC.

The J gene is TRBJ1-2, the V gene TRBV28; 9 bases are a match to TRBD1. Germline CDR1 reads MDHEN; CDR2 reads SYDVKM. This CDR3 region has 15 residues. With 8 bases clipped from V and 8 bases from J, the junction kept 15 bases outside the gene matches. In DNA form, the CDR3 reads TGTGCCAGCGAGTATGGGACCCGGGACAGGGACGGCTACACCTTC. This codes for CASEYGTRDRDGYTF.

The chain combines TRBV27 with TRBJ1-1; D perhaps matches TRBD1 (5 bases). The CDR3 has 16 amino acids. Germline V gene data show CDR1 as MNHEY and CDR2 as SMNVEV (reference sequence). V was cut by 5 bases and J by 3 bases, with 19 bases left in between. The CDR3 DNA sequence: TGTGCCAGCAGTCACACTCCCCCCAAGGGGTACACTGAAGCTTTCTTT. The encoded protein is CASSHTPPKGYTEAFF.

This clone is a singleton in its sample. The chain couples TRBV19 to TRBJ2-3; D might be TRBD1 (5 bases). The CDR3 loop spans 15 amino acids. CDR1 is LNHDA and CDR2 is SQIVND in the germline V gene (reference sequence). The V and J ends lost 7 bases and 0 bases respectively, with 14 bases between them. The CDR3 loop reads CASKDRQGSTDTQYF. The CDR3 nucleotides read TGTGCCAGTAAGGATCGGCAGGGAAGCACAGATACGCAGTATTTT.

This rearrangement joins TRBV11-2 to TRBJ1-2; perhaps TRBD1 as D (6 bases). Germline CDR1 reads SGHAT; CDR2 reads FQNNGV. The germline V and J ends were trimmed by 5 bases and 2 bases, with 9 bases remaining between them. This CDR3 has 13 amino acids. The CDR3 region is CASSPDRNYGYTF. The CDR3 DNA sequence: TGTGCCAGCAGCCCTGACAGGAACTATGGCTACACCTTC.

Written as DNA, the CDR3 is TGTGCCAGCAGCCCGGGGCAGACCGATGAGCAGTTCTTC. It translates to CASSPGQTDEQFF. The chain couples TRBV5-4 to TRBJ2-1; possibly TRBD1 or TRBD2 for D (5 bases each). Per germline, CDR1 SGHNT and CDR2 YYREEE (reference sequence). This CDR3 comprises 13 residues. V lost 4 bases to trimming and J lost 8 bases, with 13 bases between them.

This chain connects TRBV7-9 to TRBJ1-2; D ambiguous. The V and J ends lost 6 bases and 8 bases respectively, with 13 bases between them. The CDR3 spans 12 residues. CDR1 SEHNR and CDR2 FQNEAQ come from the germline V gene (reference sequence). The CDR3 DNA is TGTGCCAGCAGACTTGGGCCGGAAGGCTACACCTTC. It translates to CASRLGPEGYTF.

The chain couples TRBV11-3 to TRBJ1-1, with TRBD1 as a possible D gene (6 bases). CDR1 is SGHNT and CDR2 is YENEEA in the germline V gene. V lost 5 bases, J lost 3 bases, and 7 bases lay in between. The CDR3 extends over 12 amino acids. In DNA, the CDR3 is TGTGCCAGCAGCGCAGGGGACACTGAAGCTTTCTTT. Translation gives CASSAGDTEAFF.

This sequence joins TRBV28 and TRBJ2-7; 9 nucleotides line up with TRBD2. Per the germline V gene, CDR1 is MDHEN and CDR2 is SYDVKM. The CDR3 runs 15 residues. V trimming: 6 bases; J trimming: 0 bases; junction bases outside the gene matches: 6. The DNA of the CDR3 is TGTGCCAGCAGCCCTAGCGGGATTGGCTCCTACGAGCAGTACTTC. Protein sequence: CASSPSGIGSYEQYF.

This chain links TRBV6-5 with TRBJ1-5, with 8 positions matching TRBD1. CDR1 is MNHEY, CDR2 SVGAGI, per germline. The CDR3 sequence is 13 residues long. With V trimmed by 5 bases and J by 4 bases, 1 base remained unmatched. The chain's CDR3 is CASSRDRNQPQHF. CDR3 nucleotide sequence: TGTGCCAGCAGTAGGGACAGGAATCAGCCCCAGCATTTT.

The rearrangement links TRBV7-2 to TRBJ1-2; 7 nucleotides line up with TRBD1. The ends lost 4 bases at V and 8 bases at J; junction bases unmatched: 10. This CDR3 is 14 amino acids long. Germline-derived CDR1 and CDR2 are SGHTA and FQGNSA. CDR3 residues: CASSSDPRGDGYTF. CDR3 nucleotides: TGTGCCAGCAGCTCGGACCCCAGGGGGGACGGCTACACCTTC.

The chain links TRBV7-9 to TRBJ1-6, with D possibly being TRBD1 (6 bases). The CDR3 has 14 amino acids. Between the trimmed V and J ends, which lost 1 base and 9 bases, there was a span of 10 bases. Germline-derived CDR1 and CDR2 are SEHNR and FQNEAQ (reference sequence). CDR3 bases: TGTGCCAGCAGCTTAGATCCCAGGGGTTCACCCCTCCACTTT. This translates into CASSLDPRGSPLHF.

This clone has only a few counts. V is TRBV4-3 and J is TRBJ1-2; D is undetermined. The ends were cut back, 0 bases at V and 4 bases at J, with 12 bases in the middle. The CDR3 loop spans 15 amino acids. Germline loops: CDR1 LGHNA, CDR2 YSLEER. In nucleotides, the CDR3 is TGCGCCAGCAGCCAAGAACGTCAGTTTTCCTATGGCTACACCTTC. Translated: CASSQERQFSYGYTF.

This clone is a singleton in its sample. The V call is TRBV7-2, the J call TRBJ2-2; D ambiguous. Trimming cost V 3 bases and J 0 bases, with 11 bases left between them. The CDR3 spans 16 residues. CDR1 and CDR2 (germline): SGHTA, FQGNSA. CDR3 in amino acids: CASSFQAASNTGELFF. For the CDR3, the DNA is TGTGCCAGCAGCTTCCAGGCGGCCTCGAACACCGGGGAGCTGTTTTTT.

The genes are TRBV28 and TRBJ2-1; 8 nucleotides align to TRBD1. CDR1 is MDHEN, CDR2 SYDVKM, per germline. The J segment lost 0 bases and the V segment lost 5 bases, leaving 9 bases of the junction unmatched. The CDR3 sequence is 17 residues long. CDR3 coding DNA: TGTGCCAGCAGTCCCCGACAGGGGAGGCCCTCCTACAATGAGCAGTTCTTC. It is translated as CASSPRQGRPSYNEQFF.

V and J are TRBV4-2 and TRBJ1-3; D perhaps matches TRBD1 (6 bases). The CDR3 is 18 amino acids. V was pared by 3 bases and J by 1 base, with 19 bases between. Looked up from germline, CDR1 is LGHNA and CDR2 is YNFKEQ. The CDR3 reads CASSHSTSGGLSGNTIYF. CDR3 in DNA: TGTGCCAGCAGCCACTCAACGAGCGGGGGGCTGTCTGGAAACACCATATATTTT.

A word on this clone: Other DNA sequences in this specimen translate into the identical CDR3. The chain combines TRBV7-2 with TRBJ1-1; D remains unclear. The ends were cut back, 1 base at V and 4 bases at J, with 4 bases in the middle. The length of the CDR3 is 12 residues. Germline CDR1 SGHTA, CDR2 FQGNSA. In nucleotides, the CDR3 is TGTGCCAGCAGCTTAGGTCTCACTGAAGCTTTCTTT. Residues: CASSLGLTEAFF.

This rearrangement joins TRBV7-9 to TRBJ2-1; D is unclear. The CDR3 consists of 12 residues. Per germline, CDR1 SEHNR and CDR2 FQNEAQ (reference sequence). The ends were cut back, 5 bases at V and 4 bases at J, with 6 bases in the middle. CDR3 sequence (DNA): TGTGCCAGCAGCACACAGTACAATGAGCAGTTCTTC. Protein: CASSTQYNEQFF.

This chain joins TRBV2 and TRBJ2-5; tentative D call: TRBD2 (6 bases). CDR1 is SNHLY and CDR2 is FYNNEI in the germline V gene. Trimming left V 4 bases short and J 1 base short, with 7 bases between. This CDR3 has 13 amino acids. The CDR3 reads CASSGGVQETQYF. The DNA for the CDR3 is TGTGCCAGCAGTGGCGGGGTCCAAGAGACCCAGTACTTC.

The chain couples TRBV10-1 to TRBJ2-1; 7 bases align to TRBD1. The CDR3 contains 16 residues. CDR1 and CDR2 (germline): WNHNN, SYGVQD (reference sequence). With V trimmed by 3 bases and J by 5 bases, 10 bases remained unmatched. The CDR3 protein is CASSELRDSVNNEQFF. The CDR3 nucleotides are TGCGCCAGCAGTGAACTCCGGGACAGCGTCAACAATGAGCAGTTCTTC.

J is TRBJ1-6 and V is TRBV10-2, with D perhaps matching TRBD1 (6 bases). V lost 4 bases to trimming and J lost 9 bases, with 13 bases between them. Germline CDR1 reads WSHSY; CDR2 reads SAAADI. The CDR3 covers 14 residues. CDR3 in DNA: TGCGCCAGCAGTGGGCCAGGGGAATTTTCACCCCTCCACTTT. Its protein product is CASSGPGEFSPLHF.

The rearrangement uses TRBV3-1 (or the pseudogene TRBV3-2) and TRBJ1-5; D gene ambiguous. V was pared by 4 bases and J by 5 bases, with 12 bases between. The CDR3 runs to 14 residues. Germline assignment: CDR1 LGHDT and CDR2 YNNKEL (reference sequence). This chain's CDR3 is CASSRWQSDQPQHF. The CDR3 nucleotides read TGTGCCAGCAGCCGTTGGCAGTCGGATCAGCCCCAGCATTTT.